Below are 17 T cell receptor beta chains sequenced from a single sample in a study of read filtering for tumor transcriptome and immune sequencing. The library was built from 400 ng RNA with molecular barcoded adaptors for alpha/delta and beta/gamma chains. TCRdb fed the reads into MiXCR, producing one record per CDR3 protein. The data contain about 63,000 distinct CDR3 sequences, roughly 14% of them singletons. What was sequenced was a population of CD138-negative cells sorted from bone marrow. These receptors all stem from a donor older than 35 with multiple myeloma.

This clonotype was seen ten or more times. The gene calls are TRBV7-9 and TRBJ1-1; tentative D call: TRBD1 (6 bases). CDR1 SEHNR and CDR2 FQNEAQ come from the germline V gene (reference sequence). This CDR3 spans 14 amino acids. V was shortened by 6 bases and J by 3 bases, with 14 bases between the two germline ends. The CDR3 spells CASSSQGRDTEAFF. CDR3 DNA: TGTGCCAGCAGTTCCCAGGGGCGAGACACTGAAGCTTTCTTT.

With regard to this clonotype: Here the CDR3 omits its conserved ending phenylalanine or tryptophan, so a read error is the likely source. The chain combines TRBV15 with TRBJ2-1; TRBD2 matches at 10 bases. This CDR3 contains 17 residues. V gave up 1 base and J gave up 0 bases; unmatched junction bases: 3. Per the germline V gene, CDR1 is LNHNV and CDR2 is YYDKDF (reference sequence). CDR3 sequence (DNA): TGTGCCACCAGCAGAGGACTAGCGGGCGACTCCTACAATGAGCAGTTCTAC. It specifies CATSRGLAGDSYNEQFY.

This clonotype turned up a few times. The V gene is TRBV24-1, the J gene TRBJ1-2; 7 bases agree with TRBD1. The ends lost 1 base at V and 6 bases at J; junction bases unmatched: 10. Germline V gene sequence: CDR1 KGHDR, CDR2 SFDVKD. The CDR3 spans 16 residues. The CDR3 nucleotides are TGTGCCACCAGTGATTTCCGAGACAGGACAGGAGATGGCTACACCTTC. Its translation is CATSDFRDRTGDGYTF.

This clonotype was recorded many times. This chain connects TRBV28 to TRBJ2-7; D could derive from TRBD1 or TRBD2 (5 bases each). The V gene lost 7 bases and the J gene lost 2 bases, with 18 bases spanning the gap. Germline CDR1 and CDR2: MDHEN and SYDVKM. There are 15 residues in the CDR3. CDR3 DNA sequence: TGTGCCAGCAACGAACCGGGACCTAGGGCCTACGAGCAGTACTTC. Its protein is CASNEPGPRAYEQYF.

This clonotype was counted at least ten times. This chain joins TRBV29-1 and TRBJ1-1; TRBD1 is a possible D gene (6 bases). This CDR3 is 12 amino acids long. V lost 5 bases to trimming and J lost 4 bases, with 11 bases between them. Germline loops: CDR1 SQVTM, CDR2 ANQGSEA. CDR3 sequence: CSVPDSSTEAFF. The CDR3 DNA follows: TGCAGCGTTCCGGACAGCTCCACTGAAGCTTTCTTT.

In this sample, this clonotype turned up many times. The gene calls are TRBV20-1 and TRBJ2-1; TRBD2 agrees at 11 bases. The CDR3 runs 16 residues. V was clipped by 0 bases and J by 3 bases; unmatched bases: 4. CDR1 DFQATT and CDR2 SNEGSKA come from the germline V gene (reference sequence). CDR3 sequence: CSARDQTSGSYNEQFF. The CDR3 bases are TGCAGTGCTAGAGACCAAACTAGCGGGAGCTACAATGAGCAGTTCTTC.

This clonotype showed up many times. The chain employs TRBV7-8 and TRBJ1-4; D gene uncertain. Trimming cost V 1 base and J 5 bases, with 11 bases left between them. CDR1 SGHVS and CDR2 FQNEAQ come from the germline V gene. The CDR3 has 15 amino acids. The CDR3 DNA sequence: TGTGCCAGCAGCTTAGGGGGAAGGCTCAATGAAAAACTGTTTTTT. It is translated as CASSLGGRLNEKLFF.

This chain joins TRBV29-1 and TRBJ2-7; D not resolved. The CDR3 covers 12 residues. Germline V lookup: CDR1 SQVTM, CDR2 ANQGSEA. The V gene lost 6 bases and the J gene lost 2 bases, with 11 bases spanning the gap. The CDR3 sequence is CSVVTRTYEQYF. The CDR3, as DNA: TGCAGCGTCGTAACACGGACCTACGAGCAGTACTTC.

In its sample, this clonotype was seen a few times. The gene calls are TRBV7-3 and TRBJ2-1; 9 bases agree with TRBD2. Looked up from germline, CDR1 is SGHTA and CDR2 is FQGTGA. The CDR3 has 17 residues. With 1 base clipped from V and 9 bases from J, the junction kept 13 bases outside the gene matches. The CDR3 region has the DNA TGTGCCAGCAGCTTAAAGGGGGGGGCTAGCGGGACTGGTGAGCAGTTCTTC. It yields the protein CASSLKGGASGTGEQFF.

This clonotype was seen many times. For the CDR3, the DNA is TGCGCCAGCAGCTTGACGGACCCGGGACAGGGGCTAGGAGGGGAGCTGTTTTTT. Its translation is CASSLTDPGQGLGGELFF. The gene calls are TRBV5-1 and TRBJ2-2; 10 nucleotides align to TRBD1. Germline V gene sequence: CDR1 SGHRS, CDR2 YFSETQ. The CDR3 runs to 18 residues. Trimming at V came to 1 base and at J to 8 bases, leaving 14 bases not matched to a gene.

In this sample, this clonotype turned up many times. The chain couples TRBV6-2 or TRBV6-3 to TRBJ2-5; the match to TRBD2 covers 10 bases. CDR1 and CDR2 (germline): MNHEY, SVGEGT. This CDR3 is 15 amino acids long. The V and J ends lost 7 bases and 2 bases, in that order; junction bases with no gene match: 7. CDR3: CASTEGLADQETQYF. Written as DNA, the CDR3 is TGTGCCAGCACCGAAGGACTAGCGGATCAAGAGACCCAGTACTTC.

This clonotype was seen at least ten times. The rearrangement uses TRBV6-4 and TRBJ2-3; 10 bases fit TRBD2. Germline V lookup: CDR1 MRHNA, CDR2 SNTAGT. J lost 6 bases, V lost 5 bases, and 14 bases had no gene match. This CDR3 spans 17 amino acids. This CDR3 reads CASSTNPSSGRMDTQYF. Written as DNA, the CDR3 is TGTGCCAGCAGTACGAACCCCTCTAGCGGGAGAATGGATACGCAGTATTTT.

This rearrangement joins TRBV11-2 to TRBJ2-7, with 11 bases lining up with TRBD2. Germline CDR1 is SGHAT and CDR2 is FQNNGV. V shed 4 bases, J shed 3 bases, and the junction held 17 bases outside the gene matches. There are 19 residues in the CDR3. CDR3 nucleotide sequence: TGTGCCAGCAGCTCAACCCCCGGGACTAGCGGCCAACATATCTACGAGCAGTACTTC. Translation gives CASSSTPGTSGQHIYEQYF. The entire variable domain, with the rest obtained from reference TRBV11-2 and TRBJ2-7, is as follows: EAGVAQSPRYKIIEKRQSVAFWCNPISGHATLYWYQQILGQGPKLLIQFQNNGVVDDSQLPKDRFSAERLKGVDSTLKIQPAKLEDSAVYLCASSSTPGTSGQHIYEQYFGPGTRLTVT.

Ten or more counts support this clonotype. The rearrangement joins TRBV12-3 or TRBV12-4 to TRBJ2-5; D is possibly TRBD2 (6 bases). V dropped 5 bases and J dropped 3 bases, with 13 bases sitting between them. The CDR3 loop spans 14 amino acids. The CDR3 bases are TGTGCCAGCAGTCCGGCCGGAGGGAAAGAGACCCAGTACTTC. This translates into CASSPAGGKETQYF.

On this clonotype itself: A much bigger clone sits one base away, suggesting this may be a read error. The gene calls are TRBV25-1 and TRBJ2-6, with D unclear. The germline CDR1 and CDR2 sequences are MGHDK and SYGVNS. CDR3 length: 16 residues. The CDR3 spells CAGSESGGSGANVLTF. The CDR3 DNA reads as TGTGCCGGCAGTGAGTCCGGCGGCTCTGGGGCCAACGTCCTGACTTTC.

This clonotype has only a few counts. The V gene is TRBV20-1, the J gene TRBJ1-6; no clear D gene. Germline-derived CDR1 and CDR2 are DFQATT and SNEGSKA (reference sequence). This CDR3 contains 15 residues. V was clipped by 0 bases and J by 11 bases, with 17 bases between them. The CDR3 loop is CSAREGYSGNAPLHF. CDR3 DNA: TGCAGTGCTAGAGAAGGTTATAGTGGAAATGCACCCCTCCACTTT.

There are many counts of this clonotype. The chain uses TRBV7-2 and TRBJ2-2; D is uncertain. Germline assignment: CDR1 SGHTA and CDR2 FQGNSA. V lost 2 bases and J lost 2, with 6 bases in between. CDR3 size: 14 residues. This CDR3 is CASSLFRNTGELFF. The CDR3 bases are TGTGCCAGCAGCTTATTCCGTAACACCGGGGAGCTGTTTTTT.